A few counts support the clone carrying this TCR beta chain. The CDR3 is made up of 14 amino acids. Trimming cost V 6 bases and J 4 bases, with 15 bases left between them. TCRdb re-called the RT-PCR reads through MiXCR, storing one row per CDR3 protein. The sample gives 550,000 to 750,000 distinct CDR3 sequences, over 12% of which show up once; 3.6% is in the top ten. This sequence joins TRBV12-3 or TRBV12-4 and TRBJ2-5; a possible D gene is TRBD1 (6 bases). Source material: memory CD4+ T cells from blood. This TCR derives from a female donor in good health, serving as a healthy control. The DNA for the CDR3 is TGTGCCAGCAGACTTTCACAGGGTCCAGAGACCCAGTACTTC. This encodes CASRLSQGPETQYF.